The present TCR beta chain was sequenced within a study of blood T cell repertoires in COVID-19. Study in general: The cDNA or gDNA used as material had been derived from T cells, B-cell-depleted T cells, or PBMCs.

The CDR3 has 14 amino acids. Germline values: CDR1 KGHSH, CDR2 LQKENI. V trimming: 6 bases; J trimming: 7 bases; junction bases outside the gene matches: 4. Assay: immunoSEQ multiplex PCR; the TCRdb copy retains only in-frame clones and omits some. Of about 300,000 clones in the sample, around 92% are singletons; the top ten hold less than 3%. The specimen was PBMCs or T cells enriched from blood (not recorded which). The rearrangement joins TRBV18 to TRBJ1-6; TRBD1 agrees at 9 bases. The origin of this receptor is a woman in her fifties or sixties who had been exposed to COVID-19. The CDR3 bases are TGTGCCAGCTCCACGGACAGGGGAAATTCACCCCTCCACTTT. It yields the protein CASSTDRGNSPLHF.